This T cell receptor beta chain was observed in a study of blood T cells in healthy people across ages. Using a J-beta primer mix together with a sample-barcoded 5' primer, a second PCR was run for about 6 to 12 cycles. With 12 random nucleotides, a template-switch adaptor tagged each individual cDNA molecule. TCRdb reprocessed the 5' RACE reads via MiXCR and lists one record per CDR3 protein. The sample has some 760,000 distinct CDR3 sequences; roughly 25% are singletons. Every donor provided roughly 10 milliliters of peripheral blood. Trimming stripped 8 bases from V and 5 bases from J, with 11 bases between. The CDR3 length is 12 residues. The germline V gene has CDR1 SNHLY and CDR2 FYNNEI. The data also belong to a second study, concerning T cells of mothers and their children. This second study says: Donation involved three healthy Caucasian mothers and the six children that they had.

The sample comprised blood. This chain links TRBV2 with TRBJ2-3, with D possibly matching TRBD2 (6 bases). This clonotype was sampled from a boy aged 5-17 years in good health. This CDR3 reads CASGPGLDTQYF. The DNA for the CDR3 is TGTGCCAGCGGACCGGGACTAGATACGCAGTATTTT.